Listed here are 5 T cell receptor beta chains from one sample, sequenced in a study of blood T cell repertoires in COVID-19. Some clones are missing from TCRdb's copy, which holds only in-frame ones; the method was immunoSEQ multiplex PCR. The sample comprises approximately 88,000 clones, over 70% of which are singletons, and around 9% rests with the top ten. The sequenced sample was peripheral blood. The receptors shown here come from a man aged 45-60 years who had recovered from COVID-19.

The chain couples TRBV7-2 to TRBJ2-1; 7 bases align to TRBD2. The CDR3 is made up of 15 amino acids. The V and J ends lost 1 base and 3 bases, in that order; junction bases with no gene match: 3. CDR1 is SGHTA and CDR2 is FQGNSA in the germline V gene. The CDR3 reads CASSLEAGYYNEQFF. CDR3 bases: TGTGCCAGCAGCTTAGAAGCGGGGTACTACAATGAGCAGTTCTTC.

V gene TRBV7-3 combines with J gene TRBJ2-3; 14 bases map to TRBD2. Germline values: CDR1 SGHTA, CDR2 FQGTGA. Unmatched junction bases numbered 3, after V lost 5 bases and J lost 5 bases. The CDR3 has 15 amino acids. CDR3 nucleotides: TGTGCCAGCAGCCCCGGACTAGCGGGGGGAGATACGCAGTATTTT. This encodes CASSPGLAGGDTQYF.

The V and J genes are TRBV18 and TRBJ2-1, with 8 bases that match TRBD2. V was clipped by 2 bases and J by 7 bases; unmatched bases: 10. This CDR3 has 16 amino acids. In germline, CDR1 is KGHSH, CDR2 LQKENI. CDR3 coding DNA: TGTGCCAGCTCACCAAGGTCGAGCGGGAGATGGAATGAGCAGTTCTTC. This codes for CASSPRSSGRWNEQFF.

The chain recombines TRBV10-3 with TRBJ1-1; D is unresolved. The ends were cut back, 6 bases at V and 1 base at J, with 9 bases in the middle. Germline V gives CDR1 ENHRY, CDR2 SYGVKD. This CDR3 has 13 residues. CDR3 in amino acids: CAIRGGPNTEAFF. CDR3 DNA sequence: TGTGCCATCAGGGGAGGCCCGAACACTGAAGCTTTCTTT.

This chain uses TRBV13 with TRBJ1-1, with 9 bases identical to TRBD1. V shed 5 bases and J 7 bases; nucleotides not matched to a gene: 11. In germline, CDR1 is PRHDT, CDR2 FYEKMQ (reference sequence). CDR3 length: 15 amino acids. CDR3 bases: TGTGCCAGCAGCCCACAAGGGACAGGGATAGATGAAGCTTTCTTT. Translated, it gives CASSPQGTGIDEAFF.